This passage covers 17 T cell receptor beta chains from one sample sequenced in a study of tumor and adjacent non-tumor tissue in lung cancer. No cell sorting was done before RNA was extracted from the tissue. More than 3 cm separated this lung sample from the edge of the tumor. A modified ARM-PCR protocol with three rounds of nested PCR amplified TCRbeta. In TCRdb, the multiplex PCR reads were re-called with MiXCR into one record per CDR3 protein. The table includes 50,000 or so distinct CDR3 sequences, 70% to 80% detected once. The sequenced material came from distant non-tumor lung tissue. The source of these receptors is a woman aged 55 to 70 with non-small cell lung cancer.

Of note for this clonotype: A much larger clonotype is one base distant, so this may be a read error. This sequence joins TRBV20-1 and TRBJ2-3; a possible D gene is TRBD1 (8 bases). The CDR3 is made up of 16 amino acids. V dropped 0 bases and J dropped 2 bases, with 15 bases sitting between them. Germline lookup yields CDR1 DFQATT and CDR2 SNEGSKA (reference sequence). CDR3 in amino acids: CSARDLQGGSTDTQYF. The DNA of the CDR3 is TGCAGTGCTAGAGACCTACAGGGGGGGTCCACAGATACGCAGTATTTT.

In this sample, this clonotype turned up many times. The V and J genes are TRBV6-2 or TRBV6-3 and TRBJ2-7; D unclear. CDR1 MNHEY and CDR2 SVGEGT come from the germline V gene. The CDR3 sequence is 11 residues long. V lost 6 bases and J lost 2, with 5 bases in between. The CDR3 protein is CASSNTYEQYF. The CDR3 DNA reads TGTGCCAGCAGCAATACCTACGAGCAGTACTTC.

The V and J genes are TRBV19 and TRBJ2-2; D unresolved. Germline CDR1 and CDR2: LNHDA and SQIVND (reference sequence). V was shortened by 7 bases and J by 6 bases, with 15 bases between the two germline ends. CDR3 length: 14 residues. CDR3 sequence (DNA): TGTGCCAGTATGATTACTGCAGCCTCCGGGGAGCTGTTTTTT. As protein: CASMITAASGELFF.

The chain combines TRBV6-2 or TRBV6-3 with TRBJ2-1; D is unresolved. Germline V gives CDR1 MNHEY, CDR2 SVGEGT. V was cut by 9 bases and J by 6 bases, with 21 bases left in between. This CDR3 region has 15 residues. For the CDR3, the DNA is TGTGCCAGGAGTAACCCCCTGGGGATATTCAATGAGCAGTTCTTC. Amino acids: CARSNPLGIFNEQFF.

This clonotype came up once. It is likely a read error, because the conserved phenylalanine at the end of the CDR3 is missing. CDR3 amino acids: CASSGPGAETYEQYS. The CDR3, as DNA: TGTGCCAGCAGTGGACCTGGGGCGGAGACCTACGAGCAGTACTCC. V is TRBV6-5 and J is TRBJ2-7; a possible D gene is TRBD1 (5 bases). CDR3 length equals 15 residues. Germline V gene lookup returns CDR1 MNHEY and CDR2 SVGAGI. Trimming removed 5 bases at V and 2 bases at J, with 16 bases between.

Comment on this clonotype: A much larger clone lies one base from this, so it may be a read error. The CDR3 spells CASSSGVGDTGAFF. DNA of the CDR3: TGTGCCAGCAGTTCAGGGGTCGGGGACACTGGAGCTTTCTTT. The chain has TRBV5-6 and TRBJ1-1; D is perhaps TRBD1 (6 bases). The CDR3 contains 14 residues. Germline values: CDR1 SGHDT, CDR2 YYEEEE.

With respect to this clonotype: Likely a read error: the CDR3 ends without its conserved phenylalanine or tryptophan. The limits of the CDR3 on the DNA are not certain, so only TCRdb's listed CDR3 is given. The chain joins TRBV11-2 to TRBJ2-7; the table assigns TRBD2, which was not confirmed against the DNA. Ends included, the CDR3 has 13 residues. Germline V gene data show CDR1 as SGHAT and CDR2 as FQNNGV. The CDR3 protein is CAGSLERVGRRDI.

As regards this clonotype: At one boundary the junction diverges from the germline segment, which might be a read error. The rearrangement joins TRBV4-2 to TRBJ1-4; possibly TRBD1 for D (6 bases). The CDR3 consists of 15 residues. Germline assignment: CDR1 LGHNA and CDR2 YNFKEQ. For the CDR3, the DNA is TGTGCCAGCAGCCAAGGGACAGAGGGCAGGGAAAAACTGTCTTTT. As protein: CASSQGTEGREKLSF.

This clonotype is judged medium-sized. The rearrangement joins TRBV28 to TRBJ1-1; perhaps TRBD1 as D (6 bases). The CDR3 runs to 15 residues. Per germline, CDR1 MDHEN and CDR2 SYDVKM. Trimming removed 6 bases at V and 4 bases at J, with 18 bases between. The CDR3 DNA sequence: TGTGCCAGCAGACCACAGGGACCCACTATCACTGAAGCTTTCTTT. It codes for CASRPQGPTITEAFF.

The genes are TRBV4-3 and TRBJ1-2; D is unresolved. This CDR3 has 15 amino acids. Germline V gene data show CDR1 as LGHNA and CDR2 as YSLEER. Trimming pared 1 base from V and 3 bases from J, leaving 12 bases between. The CDR3 DNA reads as TGCGCCAGCAGCCAAGGACTGGGCCCGGACTATGGCTACACCTTC. This encodes CASSQGLGPDYGYTF.

In this sample, this clonotype turned up once. Its ends do not fully match the called genes, so a read error is possible. This chain links TRBV28 with TRBJ2-1; 9 bases agree with TRBD1. This CDR3 comprises 14 residues. Germline V gene lookup returns CDR1 MDHEN and CDR2 SYDVKM. CDR3 protein: CATSMTGGFNEHFF. In nucleotides, the CDR3 is TGTGCCACCAGTATGACAGGGGGGTTCAATGAGCACTTCTTC.

As for this clonotype: A junction end diverges from the germline sequence, so it may reflect a read error. J is TRBJ2-4 and V is TRBV6-1; 7 nucleotides align to TRBD1. CDR1 and CDR2 (germline): MNHNS, SASEGT. This CDR3 is built from 16 residues. The CDR3 DNA sequence: TGTCCCAGCAGTGACACGGGACAGTCAGCCAAAAACATTCAGTACTTC. Translation gives CPSSDTGQSAKNIQYF.

A note on this clonotype: One junction end disagrees with the germline gene, perhaps due to a read error. J is TRBJ2-1 and V is TRBV4-3; tentatively, D is TRBD1 (6 bases). In germline, CDR1 is LGHNA, CDR2 YSLEER. The CDR3 length is 16 residues. The CDR3, as DNA: TGCGCCAGCAACCAAGGGGGAAGGAATCTCTACAATGAGCAGTCCTTC. Residues: CASNQGGRNLYNEQSF.

As regards this clonotype: As the CDR3 is not closed by the conserved phenylalanine or tryptophan, this likely results from a read error. The V gene is TRBV11-2, the J gene TRBJ2-4, with TRBD1 matching over 8 bases. The CDR3 runs to 14 residues. After removal of 7 bases from V and 6 bases from J, the junction contained 8 bases not matched to a gene. Germline CDR1 reads SGHAT; CDR2 reads FQNNGV. This CDR3 is CASNPTGTGNIQYL. The DNA for the CDR3 is TGTGCCAGCAACCCCACCGGGACAGGAAACATTCAGTACCTC.

Regarding this clonotype: One junction end does not reproduce the germline sequence, and a read error may be involved. In DNA, the CDR3 is TGTGCCGGCAGTTATGCGGGGGGGCATGGAGATACGCAGTATTTT. Its protein is CAGSYAGGHGDTQYF. The gene calls are TRBV6-5 and TRBJ2-3, with 9 bases aligning to TRBD2. The CDR3 has 15 amino acids. CDR1 is MNHEY and CDR2 is SVGAGI in the germline V gene.

This clonotype appeared many times. J is TRBJ2-7 and V is TRBV29-1; TRBD1 matches at 7 bases. The CDR3 is 16 residues long. The trim removed 1 base at V and 7 bases at J, leaving 16 bases unmatched. Germline-derived CDR1 and CDR2 are SQVTM and ANQGSEA. In nucleotides, the CDR3 is TGCAGCGTTGAAGGGGCTCCGGACAGGCTGGGTACGGAGCAGTACTTC. Translated, it gives CSVEGAPDRLGTEQYF.

Regarding this clonotype: The germline gene is not matched at one end of the junction; a read error may be the cause. The rearrangement uses TRBV6-2 or TRBV6-3 and TRBJ2-2; 8 nucleotides match TRBD2. The CDR3 is 16 amino acids. Germline V gene lookup returns CDR1 MNHEY and CDR2 SVGEGT. CDR3 coding DNA: TGTGCTAGCAGTTGTTCACTAGCGGAGAACACCGGGGAGCTGTTTTTT. Amino acids: CASSCSLAENTGELFF.